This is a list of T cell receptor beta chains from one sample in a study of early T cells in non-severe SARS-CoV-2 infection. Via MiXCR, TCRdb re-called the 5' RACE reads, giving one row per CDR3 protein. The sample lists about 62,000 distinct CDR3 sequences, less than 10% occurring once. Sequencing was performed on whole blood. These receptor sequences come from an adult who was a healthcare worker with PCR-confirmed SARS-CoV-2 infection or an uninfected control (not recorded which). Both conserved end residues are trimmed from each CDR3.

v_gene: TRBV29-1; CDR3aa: SVPGTHEDIQY
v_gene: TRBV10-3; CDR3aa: AISESTIRPRGGPEAF
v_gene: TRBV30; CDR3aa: AWSPVWYSSYNEQF
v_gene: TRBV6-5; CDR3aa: ASSRNRSNQPQH
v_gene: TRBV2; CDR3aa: ASSPGGRTGTGELF
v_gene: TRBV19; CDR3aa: ASSISGTGGRQPQH
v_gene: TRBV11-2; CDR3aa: ASSLRASGFGDTQY
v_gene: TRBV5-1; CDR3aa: ASSLASTTQGFNEQF
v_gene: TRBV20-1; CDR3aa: SARDVRAGVPDTQY
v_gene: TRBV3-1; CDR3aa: ASSSSAGELF
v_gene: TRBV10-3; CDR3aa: AISGFTGAKITDTQY
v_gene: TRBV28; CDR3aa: ASSLGALDTQY
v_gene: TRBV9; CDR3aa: ASSVGGGTLNTEAF
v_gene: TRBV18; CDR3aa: ASSPDSTRETQY
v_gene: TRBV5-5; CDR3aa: ASSYQQGASYGYT
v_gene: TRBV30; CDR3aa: AWSISLYNEQF